The 32 T cell receptor beta chains presented below share a single source sample, sequenced in a study of blood T cell repertoires in COVID-19. The assay was immunoSEQ multiplex PCR, and TCRdb's table has in-frame clones only and misses some. The sample lists about 140,000 clones; around nine tenths were seen once. The sequenced sample was peripheral blood. The receptor set was obtained from a woman in her forties with acute or convalescent COVID-19.

The V gene is TRBV27, the J gene TRBJ2-3; TRBD1 agrees at 8 bases. The V gene end was trimmed by 6 bases and the J gene end by 3 bases; junction bases not matched to a gene: 11. Germline V gene lookup returns CDR1 MNHEY and CDR2 SMNVEV (reference sequence). CDR3 length: 16 residues. Here the CDR3 DNA reads TGTGCCAGCAGACGACAGGGGAATATGCGGACAGATACGCAGTATTTT. Encoded protein: CASRRQGNMRTDTQYF.

The V call is TRBV14, the J call TRBJ2-5; 12 bases are a match to TRBD2. V lost 5 bases to trimming and J lost 14 bases; unmatched junction nucleotides: 6. Germline assignment: CDR1 SGHDN and CDR2 FVKESK. The CDR3 has 12 amino acids. CDR3: CASSLTSGSPYF. The CDR3 bases are TGTGCCAGCAGCTTGACTAGCGGGAGTCCCTACTTC.

The count of this clone is one. The V gene is TRBV6-2 or TRBV6-3, the J gene TRBJ2-1; the match to TRBD2 covers 9 bases. Germline V gene lookup returns CDR1 MNHEY and CDR2 SVGEGT. The CDR3 runs to 16 residues. The V gene end was trimmed by 5 bases and the J gene end by 0 bases; junction bases not matched to a gene: 5. CDR3 nucleotides: TGTGCCAGCAGTACCCGACTAGCGGCCTCCTACAATGAGCAGTTCTTC. Amino acid sequence: CASSTRLAASYNEQFF.

The rearrangement links TRBV18 to TRBJ1-3; TRBD1 might be the D (6 bases). The germline V and J ends were trimmed by 6 bases and 2 bases, with 8 bases remaining between them. The CDR3 extends over 13 amino acids. Germline CDR1 reads KGHSH; CDR2 reads LQKENI. The CDR3 sequence is CASSTGAGNTIYF. In DNA form, the CDR3 reads TGTGCCAGCTCGACAGGCGCTGGAAACACCATATATTTT.

The gene calls are TRBV7-9 and TRBJ1-5; D is undetermined. Trimming stripped 5 bases from V and 0 bases from J, with 14 bases between. Germline V gene data show CDR1 as SEHNR and CDR2 as FQNEAQ (reference sequence). The CDR3 is 16 residues long. For the CDR3, the DNA is TGTGCCAGCAGCCGGTCACGGGAGGATAGCAATCAGCCCCAGCATTTT. Protein sequence: CASSRSREDSNQPQHF.

V is TRBV27 and J is TRBJ2-1; 7 bases map to TRBD2. Germline trimming cut 5 bases from V and 8 bases from J; bases unmatched to any gene: 12. The germline V gene has CDR1 MNHEY and CDR2 SMNVEV (reference sequence). The CDR3 spans 15 residues. The CDR3 region is CASSPGTTSEDEQFF. The CDR3 nucleotides are TGTGCCAGCAGTCCCGGGACTACCTCCGAGGATGAGCAGTTCTTC.

The rearrangement joins TRBV6-5 to TRBJ1-2; 8 bases line up with TRBD1. Germline CDR1 and CDR2: MNHEY and SVGAGI. V was clipped by 6 bases and J by 4 bases; unmatched bases: 7. This CDR3 is 14 amino acids long. The CDR3 DNA is TGTGCCAGCAGGGGGACAGGTCAATCCTATGGCTACACCTTC. Amino acid sequence: CASRGTGQSYGYTF.

This clone has a handful of counts. This chain joins TRBV15 and TRBJ2-7; no clear D gene. The V end was cut by 0 bases, the J end by 1 base, with 7 bases between. This CDR3 is built from 14 residues. Germline V gives CDR1 LNHNV, CDR2 YYDKDF (reference sequence). In DNA, the CDR3 is TGTGCCACCAGCAGAGATTTGTTATCCTACGAGCAGTACTTC. The encoded protein is CATSRDLLSYEQYF.

Only one count was recorded for this clone. V and J are TRBV3-1 (or the pseudogene TRBV3-2) and TRBJ2-5; D unresolved. This CDR3 region has 14 residues. Trimming took 1 base from V and 3 from J, leaving 9 bases between them. Germline lookup yields CDR1 LGHDT and CDR2 YNNKEL (reference sequence). CDR3 protein: CASSQGVDKETQYF. CDR3 DNA sequence: TGTGCCAGCAGCCAAGGGGTTGACAAAGAGACCCAGTACTTC.

The chain is built from TRBV27 and TRBJ2-2; possible D gene TRBD2, 6 bases. Trimming shortened V by 3 bases and J by 4 bases, and 15 bases separated the two germline ends. CDR3 length: 16 amino acids. The germline gives CDR1 MNHEY, CDR2 SMNVEV (reference sequence). The CDR3 region has the DNA TGTGCCAGCAGTTTTACCCAGCAGGGAGGCACCGGGGAGCTGTTTTTT. It translates to CASSFTQQGGTGELFF.

The chain carries TRBV21-1 and TRBJ1-2. TRBV21-1 is listed as a pseudogene. The CDR3 runs 16 residues. Here the CDR3 reads CASSKLSPEYCYGYTF. The CDR3, as DNA: TGTGCCAGCAGCAAACTATCTCCGGAGTATTGCTATGGCTACACCTTC.

The chain is built from TRBV7-6 and TRBJ2-7, with 11 bases aligning to TRBD2. J gave up 4 bases and V 2 bases, and 16 bases lay outside the gene matches. The germline gives CDR1 SGHVS, CDR2 FNYEAQ. The length of the CDR3 is 19 residues. The CDR3: CASSLLAGGSILAIYEQYF. The CDR3 DNA is TGTGCCAGCAGCTTACTAGCGGGAGGCTCCATTCTGGCCATATACGAGCAGTACTTC. Full variable domain (rest looked up from reference TRBV7-6 and TRBJ2-7): GAGVSQSPRYKVTKRGQDVALRCDPISGHVSLYWYRQALGQGPEFLTYFNYEAQQDKSGLPNDRFSAERPEGSISTLTIQRTEQRDSAMYRCASSLLAGGSILAIYEQYFGPGTRLTVT.

In DNA, the CDR3 is TGCGCCAGCAGCTTCAGGACAGGGGGCACCGGGGAGCTGTTTTTT. This translates into CASSFRTGGTGELFF. The chain joins TRBV5-1 to TRBJ2-2, with 10 bases that match TRBD1. Germline CDR1 SGHRS, CDR2 YFSETQ. This CDR3 has 15 residues. With V trimmed by 2 bases and J by 4 bases, 2 bases remained unmatched.

This chain connects TRBV24-1 to TRBJ1-1, with D perhaps matching TRBD1 (5 bases). Trimming pared 2 bases from V and 6 bases from J, leaving 9 bases between. CDR3 length: 13 residues. CDR1 KGHDR and CDR2 SFDVKD come from the germline V gene. DNA of the CDR3: TGTGCCACCAGTGATTCAGGGAGGGCTGAAGCTTTCTTT. This sequence encodes CATSDSGRAEAFF.

J is TRBJ1-5 and V is TRBV21-1; the table names TRBD1, a call not compared with the DNA. TRBV21-1 is a known pseudogene. The CDR3 spans 14 residues. The CDR3 coding sequence is TGTGCCAGCAGCAATGGGCCCCCTCTTCAGCCCCAGCATTTT. It yields the protein CASSNGPPLQPQHF.

This clone showed up just a few times. The J gene is TRBJ1-3, the V gene TRBV7-9; D is uncertain. Germline V gene sequence: CDR1 SEHNR, CDR2 FQNEAQ (reference sequence). The CDR3 extends over 15 amino acids. V lost 1 base and J lost 7, with 14 bases in between. CDR3 DNA sequence: TGTGCCAGCAGCTTAGGTTCGGCGACGAGGAACACCATATATTTT. It translates to CASSLGSATRNTIYF.

The chain is built from TRBV6-1 and TRBJ1-2; 9 bases align to TRBD1. The V and J ends lost 4 bases and 0 bases, in that order; junction bases with no gene match: 9. CDR1 is MNHNS and CDR2 is SASEGT in the germline V gene. This CDR3 region has 17 residues. CDR3 sequence: CASSAGTGMMANYGYTF. CDR3 sequence (DNA): TGTGCCAGCAGTGCCGGGACAGGGATGATGGCTAACTATGGCTACACCTTC.

V gene TRBV6-2 or TRBV6-3 combines with J gene TRBJ2-1, with 8 bases aligning to TRBD2. CDR1 and CDR2 from the germline V gene are MNHEY and SVGEGT. V shed 5 bases and J 9 bases; nucleotides not matched to a gene: 3. This CDR3 region has 12 residues. CDR3 amino acids: CASSKRGGEQFF. In DNA form, the CDR3 reads TGTGCCAGCAGTAAACGGGGGGGTGAGCAGTTCTTC.

V and J are TRBV2 and TRBJ1-1; 9 nucleotides agree with TRBD1. The germline V gene has CDR1 SNHLY and CDR2 FYNNEI. This CDR3 contains 14 residues. V trimming: 4 bases; J trimming: 5 bases; junction bases outside the gene matches: 5. This chain's CDR3 is CASSGPGQGTEAFF. Here the CDR3 DNA reads TGTGCCAGCAGTGGGCCGGGACAGGGAACTGAAGCTTTCTTT.

This clone was seen a single time. The rearrangement links TRBV7-9 to TRBJ2-2; the match to TRBD2 covers 10 bases. Germline CDR1 SEHNR, CDR2 FQNEAQ (reference sequence). The CDR3 consists of 17 residues. Trimming took 5 bases from V and 7 from J; bases not matched to a gene: 13. The CDR3 is CASSPVSSGRANGELFF. The CDR3 DNA reads as TGTGCCAGCAGCCCCGTATCCAGCGGGAGGGCCAACGGGGAGCTGTTTTTT. Full variable domain (rest looked up from reference TRBV7-9 and TRBJ2-2): DTGVSQNPRHKITKRGQNVTFRCDPISEHNRLYWYRQTLGQGPEFLTYFQNEAQLEKSRLLSDRFSAERPKGSFSTLEIQRTEQGDSAMYLCASSPVSSGRANGELFFGEGSRLTVL.

The V gene is TRBV4-2, the J gene TRBJ2-1; 16 nucleotides line up with TRBD2. The CDR3 has 15 residues. The germline CDR1 and CDR2 sequences are LGHNA and YNFKEQ. Germline trimming cut 0 bases from V and 14 bases from J; bases unmatched to any gene: 4. CDR3 in amino acids: CASSQDGTSGREEFF. CDR3 nucleotide sequence: TGTGCCAGCAGCCAAGATGGGACTAGCGGGAGGGAGGAGTTCTTC.

This clone was observed a single time. The V gene is TRBV13, the J gene TRBJ1-1; D is uncertain. CDR1 is PRHDT and CDR2 is FYEKMQ in the germline V gene (reference sequence). Trimming cost V 6 bases and J 4 bases, with 9 bases left between them. The CDR3 sequence is 12 residues long. CDR3 region: CASRSTSTEAFF. The CDR3 nucleotides read TGTGCCAGCAGGTCGACATCCACTGAAGCTTTCTTT. Combining the CDR3 with reference TRBV13 and TRBJ1-1 gives the whole variable domain AAGVIQSPRHLIKEKRETATLKCYPIPRHDTVYWYQQGPGQDPQFLISFYEKMQSDKGSIPDRFSAQQFSDYHSELNMSSLELGDSALYFCASRSTSTEAFFGQGTRLTVV.

The rearrangement links TRBV5-1 to TRBJ2-1, with 11 bases fitting TRBD1. The CDR3 is made up of 16 amino acids. V shed 7 bases, J shed 8 bases, and the junction held 14 bases outside the gene matches. Germline loops: CDR1 SGHRS, CDR2 YFSETQ. Here the CDR3 reads CASYKGGTGGLDEQFF. In nucleotides, the CDR3 is TGCGCCAGCTATAAGGGCGGGACAGGGGGTTTGGATGAGCAGTTCTTC. The variable domain in full, completed from reference TRBV5-1 and TRBJ2-1, reads KAGVTQTPRYLIKTRGQQVTLSCSPISGHRSVSWYQQTPGQGLQFLFEYFSETQRNKGNFPGRFSGRQFSNSRSEMNVSTLELGDSALYLCASYKGGTGGLDEQFFGPGTRLTVL.

The chain joins TRBV7-8 to TRBJ1-2; D perhaps matches TRBD1 (6 bases). Trimming removed 5 bases at V and 4 bases at J, with 14 bases between. The germline V gene encodes CDR1 SGHVS and CDR2 FQNEAQ. This CDR3 comprises 14 residues. CDR3 sequence reads: CASSMVTGIYGYTF. The CDR3 DNA sequence: TGTGCCAGCAGCATGGTTACAGGGATCTATGGCTACACCTTC.

V is TRBV12-3 or TRBV12-4 and J is TRBJ2-7; maybe TRBD2 (5 bases). This CDR3 is 13 amino acids long. V lost 2 bases and J lost 6, with 11 bases in between. CDR3 bases: TGTGCCAGCAGTTTACTGGGTCTAGCCGAGCAGTACTTC. It encodes CASSLLGLAEQYF.

This chain uses TRBV6-5 with TRBJ2-3, with D tentatively TRBD1 (6 bases). The CDR3 spans 14 residues. V dropped 4 bases and J dropped 3 bases, with 11 bases sitting between them. In germline, CDR1 is MNHEY, CDR2 SVGAGI. The CDR3 loop is CASSSHRATDTQYF. The CDR3 coding sequence is TGTGCCAGCAGTTCGCACAGGGCTACAGATACGCAGTATTTT.

V and J are TRBV27 and TRBJ1-5; 8 bases line up with TRBD1. V lost 6 bases, J lost 0 bases, and 7 bases stayed unmatched. The CDR3 totals 16 residues. Germline lookup yields CDR1 MNHEY and CDR2 SMNVEV (reference sequence). CDR3 DNA sequence: TGTGCCAGCAGGAAGGGGACAGGACCTAGCAATCAGCCCCAGCATTTT. Amino acids: CASRKGTGPSNQPQHF.

The gene calls are TRBV4-3 and TRBJ1-2; TRBD1 might be the D (5 bases). The germline V gene has CDR1 LGHNA and CDR2 YSLEER. This CDR3 is 14 amino acids long. V was shortened by 0 bases and J by 7 bases, with 12 bases between the two germline ends. CDR3 sequence reads: CASSQDRVWSGYTF. The CDR3 DNA reads TGCGCCAGCAGCCAAGACAGGGTTTGGTCTGGCTACACCTTC.

The table lists this clone with a few counts. The rearrangement uses TRBV29-1 and TRBJ1-1, with TRBD1 matching over 10 bases. This CDR3 is built from 14 residues. V shed 4 bases and J 5 bases; nucleotides not matched to a gene: 7. Germline V gives CDR1 SQVTM, CDR2 ANQGSEA. CDR3 loop: CSVAFGQGGTEAFF. The CDR3 bases are TGCAGCGTTGCTTTCGGACAGGGGGGAACTGAAGCTTTCTTT.

This clone was seen a few times. V usage is TRBV30 and J usage is TRBJ1-2, with 7 bases identical to TRBD1. Germline lookup yields CDR1 GTSNPN and CDR2 SVGIG (reference sequence). The V segment lost 8 bases and the J segment 6 bases; nucleotides outside the gene matches: 3. The CDR3 spans 10 residues. CDR3 nucleotides: TGTGCCGTCACAGGGGATGGCTACACCTTC. Its protein product is CAVTGDGYTF.

This clone was counted a single time. The CDR3 sequence is CASSQGAGGSEETQYF. CDR3 in DNA: TGCGCCAGCAGCCAAGGGGCTGGCGGGAGTGAAGAGACCCAGTACTTC. The chain joins TRBV4-3 to TRBJ2-5, with 7 bases fitting TRBD2. CDR3 length: 16 amino acids. The V and J ends lost 1 base and 3 bases, in that order; junction bases with no gene match: 8. CDR1 LGHNA and CDR2 YSLEER come from the germline V gene.

The DNA of the CDR3 is TGTGCCAGCAGCCTTTACCTTGGCGGGGGTGACACCGGGGAGCTGTTTTTT. Residues: CASSLYLGGGDTGELFF. The V gene is TRBV7-9, the J gene TRBJ2-2; TRBD2 matches at 7 bases. Germline lookup yields CDR1 SEHNR and CDR2 FQNEAQ (reference sequence). The CDR3 has 17 residues. J lost 3 bases, V lost 5 bases, and 12 bases had no gene match.